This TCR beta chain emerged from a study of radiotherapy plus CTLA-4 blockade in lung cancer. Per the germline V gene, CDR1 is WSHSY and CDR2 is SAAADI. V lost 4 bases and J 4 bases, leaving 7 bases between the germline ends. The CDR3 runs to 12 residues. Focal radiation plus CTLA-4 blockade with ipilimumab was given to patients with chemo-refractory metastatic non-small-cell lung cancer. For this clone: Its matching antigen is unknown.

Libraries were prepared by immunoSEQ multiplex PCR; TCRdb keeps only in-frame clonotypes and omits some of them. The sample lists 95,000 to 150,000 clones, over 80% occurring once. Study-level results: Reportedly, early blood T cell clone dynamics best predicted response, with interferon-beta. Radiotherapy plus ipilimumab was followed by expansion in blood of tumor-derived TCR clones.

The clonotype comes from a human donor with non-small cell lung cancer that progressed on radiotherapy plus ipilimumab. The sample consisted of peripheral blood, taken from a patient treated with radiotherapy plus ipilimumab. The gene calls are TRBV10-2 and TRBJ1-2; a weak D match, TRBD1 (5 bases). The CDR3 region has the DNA TGCGCCAGCAGTGTTGGGGGCTATGGCTACACCTTC. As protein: CASSVGGYGYTF.